This paragraph reports one TCR beta chain. Its antigen is unidentified. Other DNA sequences in the sample encode the same CDR3. This sample was included in a study of shared clonotypes between healthy human individuals. CD45RO-negative cells were positively selected for CCR7, leaving out terminally differentiated effector memory CD45RA+ cells. V lost 0 bases, J lost 5 bases, and 4 bases lay in between. The CDR3 loop spans 12 amino acids. CDR1 and CDR2 (germline): SEHNR, FQNEAQ (reference sequence). Method: immunoSEQ multiplex PCR; TCRdb's copy keeps in-frame clones and lacks some. The data hold millions of clones, with 90% to 95% observed a single time. General study points: Shared clonotypes: approximately 5% naive CD4, under 4% naive CD8, 2.3% memory CD4, about 0.4% memory CD8.

This clonotype was obtained from a man in his late teens or twenties in good health. Some clones in this sample may be carry-over from other donors' samples. This chain uses TRBV7-9 with TRBJ1-1; D gene uncertain. Sequenced material: naive CD8+ T cells from PBMCs. CDR3 amino acids: CASSLAGTEAFF. CDR3 nucleotides: TGTGCCAGCAGCTTAGCGGGTACTGAAGCTTTCTTT.